The 4 T cell receptor beta chains below come from one sample, sequenced in a study of human T cells and chemical hapten exposure. TCRdb ran MiXCR on the RACE reads and lists one entry per CDR3 protein. The sample contains some 65,000 distinct CDR3 sequences, around 6.1% of which appear only once. Described time point: healthy volunteer bleed at 6 weeks. Researchers extracted total RNA from unfractionated whole blood. The sample was whole blood. These receptors originate from a female donor in good health. Some clones in this sample may be carry-over from other donors' samples.

This clonotype was counted many times. V gene TRBV15 combines with J gene TRBJ2-5, with TRBD1 matching 9 bases. The CDR3 sequence is 15 residues long. Trimming took 6 bases from V and 5 from J; bases not matched to a gene: 10. Germline values: CDR1 LNHNV, CDR2 YYDKDF (reference sequence). Here the CDR3 DNA reads TGTGCCACCAGTGGCCCGGACAGGGGTAGGGAGACCCAGTACTTC. It yields the protein CATSGPDRGRETQYF.

This clonotype has just a few counts. J is TRBJ2-1 and V is TRBV7-3, with 8 bases aligning to TRBD2. Germline V lookup: CDR1 SGHTA, CDR2 FQGTGA. The length of the CDR3 is 13 residues. The V segment lost 6 bases and the J segment 4 bases; nucleotides outside the gene matches: 2. CDR3 sequence: CASSSGKYNEQFF. CDR3 in DNA: TGTGCCAGCAGTAGCGGGAAATACAATGAGCAGTTCTTC.

V and J are TRBV16 and TRBJ1-1, with D possibly matching TRBD1 (6 bases). Germline V gives CDR1 KGHSY, CDR2 FQNENV. Between the trimmed V and J ends, which lost 3 bases and 1 base, there was a span of 9 bases. The CDR3 has 14 residues. CDR3 loop: CASSHQGSNTEAFF. The CDR3 DNA reads as TGTGCCAGCAGCCATCAGGGGTCGAACACTGAAGCTTTCTTT.

This chain joins TRBV4-1 and TRBJ2-7; D is undetermined. Trimming removed 0 bases from V and 7 bases from J, with 10 bases in between. Germline lookup yields CDR1 MGHRA and CDR2 YSYEKL. The CDR3 has 13 residues. The DNA of the CDR3 is TGCGCCAGCAGCCAAGATCTCCAGCCAGAGCAGTACTTC. Translated: CASSQDLQPEQYF.